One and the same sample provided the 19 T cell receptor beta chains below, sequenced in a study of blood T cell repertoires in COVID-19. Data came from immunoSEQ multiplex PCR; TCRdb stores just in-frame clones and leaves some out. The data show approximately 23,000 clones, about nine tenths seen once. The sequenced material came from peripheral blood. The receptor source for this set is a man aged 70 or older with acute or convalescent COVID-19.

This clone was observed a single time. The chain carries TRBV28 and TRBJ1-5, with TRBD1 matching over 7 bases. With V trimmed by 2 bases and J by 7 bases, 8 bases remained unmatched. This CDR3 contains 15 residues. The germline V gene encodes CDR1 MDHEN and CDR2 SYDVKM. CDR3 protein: CASSLNSAGGQPQHF. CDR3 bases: TGTGCCAGCAGTTTAAATTCGGCAGGGGGACAGCCCCAGCATTTT.

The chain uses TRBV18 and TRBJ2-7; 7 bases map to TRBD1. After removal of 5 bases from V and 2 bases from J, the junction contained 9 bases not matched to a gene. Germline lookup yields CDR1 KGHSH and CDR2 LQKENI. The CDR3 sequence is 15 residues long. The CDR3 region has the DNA TGTGCCAGCTCAAAAGGACAGGCCGACCCCTACGAGCAGTACTTC. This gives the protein CASSKGQADPYEQYF.

CDR3 nucleotides: TGTGCCAGCAGCCAGGCAGGGAACACCGGGGAGCTGTTTTTT. Its translation is CASSQAGNTGELFF. The J gene is TRBJ2-2, the V gene TRBV3-1 (or the pseudogene TRBV3-2); no firm D call. The V gene's germline CDR1 is LGHDT and CDR2 YNNKEL (reference sequence). The CDR3 is 14 amino acids. Trimming took off 3 bases at V and 1 base at J, with 6 bases between the two ends.

DNA for the CDR3: TGCGCCAGCAGCCAAGAACAGACCCTGGGGCCCCAGCATTTT. Encoded protein: CASSQEQTLGPQHF. The chain combines TRBV4-1 with TRBJ1-5; no clear D. CDR3 length equals 14 residues. The germline V gene encodes CDR1 MGHRA and CDR2 YSYEKL. V dropped 0 bases and J dropped 9 bases, with 12 bases sitting between them.

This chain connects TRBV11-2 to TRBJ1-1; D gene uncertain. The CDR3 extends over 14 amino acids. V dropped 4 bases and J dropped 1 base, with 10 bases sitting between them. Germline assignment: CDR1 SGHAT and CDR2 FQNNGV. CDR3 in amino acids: CASSSTSGNTEAFF. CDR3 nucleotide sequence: TGTGCCAGCAGCTCCACATCAGGGAACACTGAAGCTTTCTTT.

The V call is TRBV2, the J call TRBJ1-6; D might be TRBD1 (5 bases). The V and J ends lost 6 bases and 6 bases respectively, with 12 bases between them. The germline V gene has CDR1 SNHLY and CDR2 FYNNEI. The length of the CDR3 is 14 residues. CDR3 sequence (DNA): TGTGCCAGCAGACTCGGGGGGTCTAATTCACCCCTCCACTTT. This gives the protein CASRLGGSNSPLHF. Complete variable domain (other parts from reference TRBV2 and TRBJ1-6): EPEVTQTPSHQVTQMGQEVILRCVPISNHLYFYWYRQILGQKVEFLVSFYNNEISEKSEIFDDQFSVERPDGSNFTLKIRSTKLEDSAMYFCASRLGGSNSPLHFGNGTRLTVT.

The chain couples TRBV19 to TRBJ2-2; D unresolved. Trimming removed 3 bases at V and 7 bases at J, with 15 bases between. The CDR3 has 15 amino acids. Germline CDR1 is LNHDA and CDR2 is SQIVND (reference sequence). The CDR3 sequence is CASSIENSPNGELFF. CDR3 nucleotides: TGTGCCAGTAGTATTGAAAACAGCCCGAACGGGGAGCTGTTTTTT.

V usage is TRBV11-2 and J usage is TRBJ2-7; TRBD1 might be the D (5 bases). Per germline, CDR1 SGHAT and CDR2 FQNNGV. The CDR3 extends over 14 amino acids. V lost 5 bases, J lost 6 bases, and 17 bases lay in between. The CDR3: CASSRRGRVGEQYF. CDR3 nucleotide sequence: TGTGCCAGCAGCCGACGTGGCAGGGTTGGCGAGCAGTACTTC.

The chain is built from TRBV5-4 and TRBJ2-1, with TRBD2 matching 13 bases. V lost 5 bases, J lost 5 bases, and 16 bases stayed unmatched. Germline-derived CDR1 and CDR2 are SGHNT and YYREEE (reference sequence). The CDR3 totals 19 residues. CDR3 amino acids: CASSPSTSGGYYLDNEQFF. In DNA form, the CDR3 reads TGTGCCAGCAGTCCATCGACTAGCGGGGGGTACTACTTAGACAATGAGCAGTTCTTC.

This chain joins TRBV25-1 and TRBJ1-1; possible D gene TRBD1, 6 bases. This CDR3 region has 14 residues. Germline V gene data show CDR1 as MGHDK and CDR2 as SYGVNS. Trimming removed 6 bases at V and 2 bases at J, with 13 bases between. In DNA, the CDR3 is TGTGCCAGCAGCGTCACACAGGGAAACACTGAAGCTTTCTTT. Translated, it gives CASSVTQGNTEAFF.

CDR3 region: CASSQETAGGNEQFF. Here the CDR3 DNA reads TGCGCCAGCAGCCAAGAAACCGCGGGGGGGAATGAGCAGTTCTTC. The chain uses TRBV4-1 and TRBJ2-1; 9 bases map to TRBD2. The CDR3 sequence is 15 residues long. In germline, CDR1 is MGHRA, CDR2 YSYEKL. The trim removed 0 bases at V and 7 bases at J, leaving 4 bases unmatched.

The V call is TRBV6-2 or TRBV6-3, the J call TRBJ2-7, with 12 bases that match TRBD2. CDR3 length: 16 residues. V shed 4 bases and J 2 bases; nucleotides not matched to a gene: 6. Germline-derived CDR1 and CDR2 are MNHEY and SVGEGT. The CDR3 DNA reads TGTGCCAGCAGTTCGCGCGGACTAGCGGGAACCTACGAGCAGTACTTC. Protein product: CASSSRGLAGTYEQYF.

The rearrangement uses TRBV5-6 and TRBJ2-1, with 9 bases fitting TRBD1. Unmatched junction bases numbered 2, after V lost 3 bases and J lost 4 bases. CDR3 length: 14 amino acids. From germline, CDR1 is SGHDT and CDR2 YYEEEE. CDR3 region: CASSSGQGYNEQFF. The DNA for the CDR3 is TGTGCCAGCAGCTCGGGACAGGGATACAATGAGCAGTTCTTC. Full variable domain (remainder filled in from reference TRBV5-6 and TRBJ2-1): DAGVTQSPTHLIKTRGQQVTLRCSPKSGHDTVSWYQQALGQGPQFIFQYYEEEERQRGNFPDRFSGHQFPNYSSELNVNALLLGDSALYLCASSSGQGYNEQFFGPGTRLTVL.

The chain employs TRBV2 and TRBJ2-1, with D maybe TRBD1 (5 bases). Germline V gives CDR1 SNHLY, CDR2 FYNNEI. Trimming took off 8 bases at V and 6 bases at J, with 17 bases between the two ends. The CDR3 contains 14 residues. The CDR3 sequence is CASALSVQGNEQFF. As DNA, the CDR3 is TGTGCCAGCGCGTTAAGCGTCCAGGGCAATGAGCAGTTCTTC. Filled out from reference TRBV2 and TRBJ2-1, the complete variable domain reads EPEVTQTPSHQVTQMGQEVILRCVPISNHLYFYWYRQILGQKVEFLVSFYNNEISEKSEIFDDQFSVERPDGSNFTLKIRSTKLEDSAMYFCASALSVQGNEQFFGPGTRLTVL.

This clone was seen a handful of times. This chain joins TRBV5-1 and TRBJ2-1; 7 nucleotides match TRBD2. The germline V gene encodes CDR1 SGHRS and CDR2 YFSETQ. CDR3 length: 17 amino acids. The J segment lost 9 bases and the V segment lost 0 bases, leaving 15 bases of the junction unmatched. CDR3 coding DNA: TGCGCCAGCAGCTTGGCCACGGCGGGAGCGTCTCAGGGTGAGCAGTTCTTC. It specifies CASSLATAGASQGEQFF.

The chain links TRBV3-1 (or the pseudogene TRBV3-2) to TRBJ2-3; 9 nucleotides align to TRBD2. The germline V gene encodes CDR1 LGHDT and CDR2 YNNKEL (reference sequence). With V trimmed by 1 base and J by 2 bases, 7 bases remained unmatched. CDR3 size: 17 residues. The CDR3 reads CASSQAGTSGSTDTQYF. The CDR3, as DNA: TGTGCCAGCAGCCAAGCCGGCACTAGCGGGTCCACAGATACGCAGTATTTT.

CDR3 in amino acids: CASSLSLGKNTGELFF. DNA for the CDR3: TGTGCCAGCAGTTTAAGTCTAGGAAAGAACACCGGGGAGCTGTTTTTT. J is TRBJ2-2 and V is TRBV27; D remains unclear. This CDR3 has 16 residues. V lost 2 bases and J lost 1, with 11 bases in between. Germline values: CDR1 MNHEY, CDR2 SMNVEV (reference sequence).

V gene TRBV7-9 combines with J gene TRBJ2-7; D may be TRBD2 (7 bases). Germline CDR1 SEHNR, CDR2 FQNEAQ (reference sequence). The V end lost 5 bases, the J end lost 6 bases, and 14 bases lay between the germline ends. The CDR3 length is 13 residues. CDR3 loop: CASSLGGGAEQYF. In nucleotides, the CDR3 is TGTGCCAGCAGCCTAGGTGGGGGGGCCGAGCAGTACTTC.

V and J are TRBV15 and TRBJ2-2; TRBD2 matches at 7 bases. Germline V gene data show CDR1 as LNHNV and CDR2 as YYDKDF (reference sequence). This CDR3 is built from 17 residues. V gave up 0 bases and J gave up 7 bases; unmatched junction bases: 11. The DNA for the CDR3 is TGTGCCACCAGCAGAGATGTGGCGGGAGCTCCAGGCGGGGAGCTGTTTTTT. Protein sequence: CATSRDVAGAPGGELFF.